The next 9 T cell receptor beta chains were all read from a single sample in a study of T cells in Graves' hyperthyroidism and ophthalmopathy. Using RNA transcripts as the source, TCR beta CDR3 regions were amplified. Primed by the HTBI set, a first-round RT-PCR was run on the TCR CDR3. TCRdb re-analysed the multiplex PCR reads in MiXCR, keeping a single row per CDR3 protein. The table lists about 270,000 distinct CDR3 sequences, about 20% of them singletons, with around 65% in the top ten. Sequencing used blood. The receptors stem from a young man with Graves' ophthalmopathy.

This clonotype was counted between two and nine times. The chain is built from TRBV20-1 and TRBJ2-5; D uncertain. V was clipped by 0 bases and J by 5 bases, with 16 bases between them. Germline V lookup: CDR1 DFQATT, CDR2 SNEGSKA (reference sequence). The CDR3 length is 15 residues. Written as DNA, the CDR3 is TGCAGTGCTAGAGATGCAGGAGACCCCCGGGAGACCCAGTACTTC. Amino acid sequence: CSARDAGDPRETQYF.

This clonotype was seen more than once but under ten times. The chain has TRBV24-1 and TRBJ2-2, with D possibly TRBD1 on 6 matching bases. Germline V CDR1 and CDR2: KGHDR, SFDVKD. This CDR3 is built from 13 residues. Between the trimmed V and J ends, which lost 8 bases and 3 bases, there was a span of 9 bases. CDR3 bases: TGTGCCACCACCCAGGGGTACACCGGGGAGCTGTTTTTT. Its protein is CATTQGYTGELFF.

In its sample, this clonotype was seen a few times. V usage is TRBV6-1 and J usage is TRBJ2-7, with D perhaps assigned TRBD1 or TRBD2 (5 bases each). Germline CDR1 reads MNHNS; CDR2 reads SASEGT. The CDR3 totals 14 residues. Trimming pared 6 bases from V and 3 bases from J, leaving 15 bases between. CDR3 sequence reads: CASRLRDGLYEQYF. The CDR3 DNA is TGTGCCAGCAGGCTCCGGGACGGACTCTACGAGCAGTACTTC.

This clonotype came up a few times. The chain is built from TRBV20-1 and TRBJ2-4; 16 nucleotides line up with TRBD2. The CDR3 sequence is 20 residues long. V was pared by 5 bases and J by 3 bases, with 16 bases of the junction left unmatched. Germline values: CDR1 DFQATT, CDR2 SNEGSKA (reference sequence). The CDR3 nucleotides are TGCAGTGCTCTCCACATTCCGGGACTAGCGGGAGGGGTGATCAAAAACATTCAGTACTTC. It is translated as CSALHIPGLAGGVIKNIQYF.

The CDR3 region is CASSLHARLTGELFF. CDR3 coding DNA: TGTGCCAGCAGCTTACATGCGAGACTGACCGGGGAGCTGTTTTTT. This chain uses TRBV7-3 with TRBJ2-2; D remains ambiguous. Germline V CDR1 and CDR2: SGHTA, FQGTGA. This CDR3 has 15 residues. Trimming stripped 2 bases from V and 5 bases from J, with 12 bases between.

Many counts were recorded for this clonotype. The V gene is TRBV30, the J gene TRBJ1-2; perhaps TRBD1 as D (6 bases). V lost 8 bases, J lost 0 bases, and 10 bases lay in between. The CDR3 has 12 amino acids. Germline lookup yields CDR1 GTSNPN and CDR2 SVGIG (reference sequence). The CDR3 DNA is TGTGCCGGGACACCAGCTAACTATGGCTACACCTTC. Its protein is CAGTPANYGYTF.

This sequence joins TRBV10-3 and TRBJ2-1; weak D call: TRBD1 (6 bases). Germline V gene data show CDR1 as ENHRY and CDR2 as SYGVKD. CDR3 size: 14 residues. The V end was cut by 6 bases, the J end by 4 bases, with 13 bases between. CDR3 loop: CAISSSQGYNEQFF. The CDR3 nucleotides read TGTGCCATCAGCAGCTCACAGGGTTACAATGAGCAGTTCTTC.

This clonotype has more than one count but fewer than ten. This CDR3 reads CASSLMTGVNEKLFF. CDR3 nucleotide sequence: TGTGCCAGCAGTCTTATGACAGGGGTGAATGAAAAACTGTTTTTT. The V and J genes are TRBV2 and TRBJ1-4; 8 nucleotides match TRBD1. Germline V CDR1 and CDR2: SNHLY, FYNNEI. This CDR3 is built from 15 residues. After removal of 5 bases from V and 5 bases from J, the junction contained 7 bases not matched to a gene.

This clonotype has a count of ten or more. CDR3 DNA sequence: TGTGCCAGCAGCTTTGGGAGGGAGACCCAGTACTTC. Translation: CASSFGRETQYF. The gene calls are TRBV11-2 and TRBJ2-5; TRBD2 is a possible D gene (6 bases). The germline V gene has CDR1 SGHAT and CDR2 FQNNGV. V lost 3 bases and J 5 bases, leaving 7 bases between the germline ends. The CDR3 length is 12 residues.